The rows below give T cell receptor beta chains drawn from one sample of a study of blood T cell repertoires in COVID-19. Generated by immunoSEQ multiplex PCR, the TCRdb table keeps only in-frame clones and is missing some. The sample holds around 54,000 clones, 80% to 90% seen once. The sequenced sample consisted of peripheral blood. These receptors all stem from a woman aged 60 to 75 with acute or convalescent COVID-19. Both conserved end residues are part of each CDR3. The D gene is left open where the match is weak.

CDR3aa: CASSPGQGPYEQYF
j_gene: TRBJ2-7
d_gene: TRBD1
v_gene: TRBV3-1/TRBV3-2

CDR3aa: CASSPTGQVRTGNTIYF
j_gene: TRBJ1-3
d_gene: TRBD1
v_gene: TRBV5-1

CDR3aa: CASSFGTNNSPLHF
j_gene: TRBJ1-6
d_gene: .
v_gene: TRBV7-3

CDR3aa: CASSLVVSGGYDTGELFF
j_gene: TRBJ2-2
d_gene: TRBD2
v_gene: TRBV11-2

CDR3aa: CASSSQGNTEAFF
j_gene: TRBJ1-1
d_gene: .
v_gene: TRBV2

CDR3aa: CATEGRDRGFGELFF
j_gene: TRBJ2-2
d_gene: TRBD1
v_gene: TRBV28

CDR3aa: CASSPLRSPFYEQYF
j_gene: TRBJ2-7
d_gene: .
v_gene: TRBV7-8

CDR3aa: CASSLGTGVVHYEQYF
j_gene: TRBJ2-7
d_gene: TRBD1
v_gene: TRBV7-8

CDR3aa: CASSFDQAPPWYF
j_gene: TRBJ2-3
d_gene: .
v_gene: TRBV7-3

CDR3aa: CASSPGLAGDRETQYF
j_gene: TRBJ2-5
d_gene: TRBD2
v_gene: TRBV19

CDR3aa: CASSGGPYESSYNSPLHF
j_gene: TRBJ1-6
d_gene: .
v_gene: TRBV6-1

CDR3aa: CASSGRGNSPLHF
j_gene: TRBJ1-6
d_gene: .
v_gene: TRBV12-3/TRBV12-4

CDR3aa: CASSRRTGNNEQFF
j_gene: TRBJ2-1
d_gene: TRBD1
v_gene: TRBV11-2

CDR3aa: CASSPRGGAPTLNEKLFF
j_gene: TRBJ1-4
d_gene: .
v_gene: TRBV18

CDR3aa: CASSTNGNSPLHF
j_gene: TRBJ1-6
d_gene: .
v_gene: TRBV2

CDR3aa: CATSEGQAYGYTF
j_gene: TRBJ1-2
d_gene: TRBD1
v_gene: TRBV15

CDR3aa: CAWSRGQGARGQPQHF
j_gene: TRBJ1-5
d_gene: TRBD1
v_gene: TRBV30

CDR3aa: CASSIFGQGTYEQYF
j_gene: TRBJ2-7
d_gene: TRBD1
v_gene: TRBV3-1/TRBV3-2

CDR3aa: CASSEGGDTQYF
j_gene: TRBJ2-3
d_gene: .
v_gene: TRBV25-1

CDR3aa: CASSTTGRGNTNTEAFF
j_gene: TRBJ1-1
d_gene: .
v_gene: TRBV19

CDR3aa: CASRKTGDQPQHF
j_gene: TRBJ1-5
d_gene: .
v_gene: TRBV2

CDR3aa: CASSHGDRALEQFF
j_gene: TRBJ2-1
d_gene: TRBD1
v_gene: TRBV4-1

CDR3aa: CASSQPGQRGTEAFF
j_gene: TRBJ1-1
d_gene: .
v_gene: TRBV4-2

CDR3aa: CASRTGMGEQYF
j_gene: TRBJ2-7
d_gene: TRBD1
v_gene: TRBV27

CDR3aa: CASSRRTTGNTIYF
j_gene: TRBJ1-3
d_gene: .
v_gene: TRBV14

CDR3aa: CASSDFGGGTGELFF
j_gene: TRBJ2-2
d_gene: .
v_gene: TRBV2

CDR3aa: CSATRGTDFYNEQFF
j_gene: TRBJ2-1
d_gene: .
v_gene: TRBV29-1

CDR3aa: CSVDRGADTQYF
j_gene: TRBJ2-3
d_gene: TRBD1
v_gene: TRBV29-1

CDR3aa: CASSPAGAGMRAQHF
j_gene: TRBJ1-5
d_gene: .
v_gene: TRBV18

CDR3aa: CASSLGASGRAGNEQFF
j_gene: TRBJ2-1
d_gene: TRBD2
v_gene: TRBV5-1

CDR3aa: CASRNGDIGTGELFF
j_gene: TRBJ2-2
d_gene: .
v_gene: TRBV19

CDR3aa: CASTPLPTPSLTEPYSNQPQHF
j_gene: TRBJ1-5
d_gene: .
v_gene: TRBV4-1

CDR3aa: CSVVQVKTYEQYF
j_gene: TRBJ2-7
d_gene: .
v_gene: TRBV29-1

CDR3aa: CAWSVSFYYGYTF
j_gene: TRBJ1-2
d_gene: .
v_gene: TRBV30

CDR3aa: CATSRVAGGSGSGNTIYF
j_gene: TRBJ1-3
d_gene: TRBD1
v_gene: TRBV3-1/TRBV3-2

CDR3aa: CASSSRQPPYEQYF
j_gene: TRBJ2-7
d_gene: .
v_gene: TRBV5-1